The T cell receptor (beta chain) under discussion was sequenced for a study of vaccination and CD4 T cells after COVID-19. As for the study in general: Samples after vaccination came a median 72 days past dose two, ranging 14 to 241. Cultures that served as controls received a CEFX pool, an HIV-1 Nef pool, or no peptide.

Study-level results: Median reactive clonotypes, those recognizing SARS-CoV-2, rose from 21 to 38, not significantly.

Treatment denoted: roughly ten-day PBMC culture with coronavirus spike peptide pools or control peptides (ViraFEST assay). Concerning this clonotype itself: As yet, its antigen is unknown.

Sequence data for DNA of cultured CD4+ T cells were generated by the Oncomine TCR Beta short-read assay. TCRdb called the PCR reads again in MiXCR, with one record for every CDR3 protein. The table lists roughly 16,000 distinct CDR3 sequences, about 68% of them singletons, with 7.5% to 10% in the top ten. The origin of this receptor is a human donor who received a COVID-19 vaccine. The sequencing used CD4+ T cells from blood, cultured in vitro, collected after SARS-CoV-2 vaccination.

The CDR3: CASSLHRGRNTEAFF. The DNA for the CDR3 is TGTGCCAGCAGTTTACACAGGGGCCGGAACACTGAAGCTTTCTTT. The genes are TRBV2 and TRBJ1-1, with TRBD1 identical over 7 bases. Trimming cost V 5 bases and J 1 base; bases outside gene matches: 7. The germline CDR1 and CDR2 sequences are SNHLY and FYNNEI. The CDR3 runs to 15 residues. The variable domain in full, completed from reference TRBV2 and TRBJ1-1, reads EPEVTQTPSHQVTQMGQEVILRCVPISNHLYFYWYRQILGQKVEFLVSFYNNEISEKSEIFDDQFSVERPDGSNFTLKIRSTKLEDSAMYFCASSLHRGRNTEAFFGQGTRLTVV.